One sample yielded the 21 T cell receptor beta chains listed below, sequenced in a study of blood T cell repertoires in COVID-19. The protocol was immunoSEQ multiplex PCR, while the TCRdb copy is restricted to in-frame clones and leaves out a portion. The sample holds some 190,000 clones; around 85% are singletons and the top ten take 15% to 20%. The sequenced material came from peripheral blood. The source of these receptors is a person in their 70s with COVID-19, enrolled during active disease.

The V gene is TRBV12-3 or TRBV12-4, the J gene TRBJ1-5; 7 nucleotides line up with TRBD1. The J segment lost 2 bases and the V segment lost 5 bases, leaving 0 bases of the junction unmatched. The CDR3 covers 13 residues. The CDR3 reads CASSGTGNQPQHF. The CDR3 DNA reads as TGTGCCAGCAGTGGGACAGGCAATCAGCCCCAGCATTTT.

This clone was detected only a few times. The V and J genes are TRBV19 and TRBJ2-2, with D tentatively TRBD1 (5 bases). The CDR3 totals 14 residues. The V and J ends lost 1 base and 7 bases respectively, with 10 bases between them. Germline loops: CDR1 LNHDA, CDR2 SQIVND (reference sequence). As DNA, the CDR3 is TGTGCCAGTAGTATAGTAGGGGATAACGGGGAGCTGTTTTTT. Translated: CASSIVGDNGELFF.

CDR3 region: CASRSYTGQGQPQHF. For the CDR3, the DNA is TGTGCCAGCAGATCCTATACAGGGCAGGGGCAGCCCCAGCATTTT. The chain joins TRBV7-2 to TRBJ1-5; D is possibly TRBD1 (6 bases). This CDR3 has 15 amino acids. Trimming removed 6 bases from V and 7 bases from J, with 19 bases in between. The germline V gene encodes CDR1 SGHTA and CDR2 FQGNSA.

The chain couples TRBV6-5 to TRBJ1-2; 9 nucleotides line up with TRBD1. Germline loops: CDR1 MNHEY, CDR2 SVGAGI. The CDR3 runs 14 residues. V dropped 7 bases and J dropped 2; count of bases not matched to a gene: 5. The CDR3: CASNTGGLNYGYTF. The CDR3 DNA reads as TGTGCCAGCAACACAGGGGGCCTGAACTATGGCTACACCTTC.

V gene TRBV19 combines with J gene TRBJ2-3, with 13 bases fitting TRBD2. Trimming at V came to 4 bases and at J to 4 bases, leaving 8 bases not matched to a gene. Germline V gives CDR1 LNHDA, CDR2 SQIVND (reference sequence). The CDR3 extends over 17 amino acids. The CDR3 DNA sequence: TGTGCCAGTAGTACCGGACTAGCGGGAGTTGGTCCAGATACGCAGTATTTT. This codes for CASSTGLAGVGPDTQYF.

The rearrangement links TRBV18 to TRBJ2-1, with 7 nucleotides matching TRBD2. V lost 8 bases to trimming and J lost 9 bases; unmatched junction nucleotides: 13. This CDR3 region has 14 residues. Looked up from germline, CDR1 is KGHSH and CDR2 is LQKENI. CDR3 amino acids: CASTSATGGSEQFF. CDR3 nucleotide sequence: TGTGCCAGCACCAGCGCGACCGGGGGGTCTGAGCAGTTCTTC.

This clone has more than one count but fewer than ten. The rearrangement uses TRBV7-2 and TRBJ1-4, with 11 bases matching TRBD1. CDR1 and CDR2 (germline): SGHTA, FQGNSA. V was pared by 1 base and J by 6 bases, with 7 bases of the junction left unmatched. This CDR3 contains 17 residues. The CDR3 here is CASSLVISGQGDEKLFF. The CDR3 nucleotides are TGTGCCAGCAGCTTAGTCATTTCGGGACAGGGGGATGAAAAACTGTTTTTT.

The DNA of the CDR3 is TGTGCCAGCAGCTTTAGGAGCTCCTACGAGCAGTACTTC. Translating gives CASSFRSSYEQYF. The chain combines TRBV5-6 with TRBJ2-7; D gene ambiguous. V was clipped by 2 bases and J by 0 bases, with 6 bases between them. The CDR3 runs 13 residues. Germline CDR1 and CDR2: SGHDT and YYEEEE.

This rearrangement joins TRBV28 to TRBJ1-4, with D possibly matching TRBD1 (6 bases). Germline CDR1 is MDHEN and CDR2 is SYDVKM. This CDR3 region has 15 residues. V gave up 3 bases and J gave up 7 bases, with 15 bases separating them. CDR3 sequence reads: CASSFPRGGFEKLFF. The CDR3 region has the DNA TGTGCCAGCAGTTTCCCTAGGGGGGGCTTTGAAAAACTGTTTTTT.

The V gene is TRBV7-2, the J gene TRBJ2-3; tentatively, D is TRBD2 (7 bases). V lost 6 bases and J lost 6, with 13 bases in between. Germline loops: CDR1 SGHTA, CDR2 FQGNSA. CDR3 length: 13 amino acids. CDR3 DNA sequence: TGTGCCAGCAGAGGGGGGGGTTGGGATACGCAGTATTTT. Its translation: CASRGGGWDTQYF.

The chain has TRBV4-3 and TRBJ2-3, with 7 nucleotides matching TRBD2. The J segment lost 3 bases and the V segment lost 4 bases, leaving 10 bases of the junction unmatched. CDR1 is LGHNA, CDR2 YSLEER, per germline. This CDR3 has 16 amino acids. The CDR3 bases are TGCGCCAGCAGCCCTCGGGCGGGAGTCTGGACAGATACGCAGTATTTT. It encodes CASSPRAGVWTDTQYF.

The CDR3 region has the DNA TGTGCCTGGAGCGCAGGGGGTGAAGCTTTCTTT. The encoded protein is CAWSAGGEAFF. The rearrangement uses TRBV30 and TRBJ1-1, with 7 positions matching TRBD1. The V segment lost 3 bases and the J segment 7 bases; nucleotides outside the gene matches: 2. The length of the CDR3 is 11 residues. Germline loops: CDR1 GTSNPN, CDR2 SVGIG (reference sequence).

The chain recombines TRBV28 with TRBJ1-4, with D possibly being TRBD1 (5 bases). The CDR3 is 14 amino acids. CDR1 is MDHEN, CDR2 SYDVKM, per germline. Trimming removed 7 bases from V and 6 bases from J, with 15 bases in between. CDR3 in amino acids: CASIQPGGDEKLFF. The CDR3 region has the DNA TGTGCCAGCATTCAACCCGGGGGGGATGAAAAACTGTTTTTT.

This rearrangement joins TRBV5-1 to TRBJ2-1; possibly TRBD2 for D (6 bases). The germline CDR1 and CDR2 sequences are SGHRS and YFSETQ. The CDR3 contains 20 residues. V was trimmed by 4 bases and J by 0 bases, leaving 26 bases between them. The CDR3 region has the DNA TGCGCCAGCAGCCGTTGGGAGTGGGGGGTAGACTTCGACTCCTACAATGAGCAGTTCTTC. Its translation is CASSRWEWGVDFDSYNEQFF.

The rearrangement joins TRBV5-6 to TRBJ1-3; D uncertain. The CDR3 spans 14 residues. The germline gives CDR1 SGHDT, CDR2 YYEEEE. Trimming took off 0 bases at V and 0 bases at J, with 4 bases between the two ends. The CDR3 DNA is TGTGCCAGCAGCTTGGAATACTCTGGAAACACCATATATTTT. It translates to CASSLEYSGNTIYF.

V is TRBV5-8 and J is TRBJ2-1; D gene uncertain. Germline V CDR1 and CDR2: SGHTS, YDEGEE. V was cut by 4 bases and J by 1 base, with 12 bases left in between. CDR3 length equals 15 residues. The CDR3 region has the DNA TGTGCCAGCAGCGTACTTCCCGTTTCCTACAATGAGCAGTTCTTC. This encodes CASSVLPVSYNEQFF.

This clone was seen just once. The rearrangement joins TRBV19 to TRBJ1-4, with D perhaps TRBD1 (5 bases). Per germline, CDR1 LNHDA and CDR2 SQIVND (reference sequence). Trimming took 6 bases from V and 2 from J, leaving 16 bases between them. The CDR3 loop spans 16 amino acids. The CDR3 DNA follows: TGTGCCAGTAGCCCGATAGCTAGGGGCACTAATGAAAAACTGTTTTTT. This gives the protein CASSPIARGTNEKLFF.

The V call is TRBV9, the J call TRBJ2-3; the D gene is possibly TRBD2 (6 bases). Germline values: CDR1 SGDLS, CDR2 YYNGEE. The CDR3 spans 16 residues. Trimming shortened V by 0 bases and J by 4 bases, and 15 bases separated the two germline ends. In DNA form, the CDR3 reads TGTGCCAGCAGCGTAGGTCGGGGGTGGGCCGCAGATACGCAGTATTTT. Translating it yields CASSVGRGWAADTQYF.

The V and J genes are TRBV28 and TRBJ2-2; possibly TRBD2 for D (6 bases). The V end lost 3 bases, the J end lost 6 bases, and 14 bases lay between the germline ends. The CDR3 contains 15 residues. CDR1 and CDR2 (germline): MDHEN, SYDVKM. The chain's CDR3 is CASSFAGRDAGELFF. In DNA form, the CDR3 reads TGTGCCAGCAGTTTCGCGGGAAGGGATGCCGGGGAGCTGTTTTTT. Looking up the rest from reference TRBV28 and TRBJ2-2 gives the full variable domain: DVKVTQSSRYLVKRTGEKVFLECVQDMDHENMFWYRQDPGLGLRLIYFSYDVKMKEKGDIPEGYSVSREKKERFSLILESASTNQTSMYLCASSFAGRDAGELFFGEGSRLTVL.

This chain links TRBV9 with TRBJ2-7; 10 nucleotides match TRBD2. Germline V gives CDR1 SGDLS, CDR2 YYNGEE. J gave up 3 bases and V 4 bases, and 10 bases lay outside the gene matches. The CDR3 loop spans 16 amino acids. CDR3: CASSSRAGGLYYEQYF. CDR3 sequence (DNA): TGTGCCAGCAGCTCACGAGCGGGGGGGCTTTACTACGAGCAGTACTTC.

V is TRBV3-1 (or the pseudogene TRBV3-2) and J is TRBJ1-2; 7 bases agree with TRBD1. CDR1 and CDR2 from the germline V gene are LGHDT and YNNKEL (reference sequence). The CDR3 consists of 14 residues. V was pared by 3 bases and J by 6 bases, with 7 bases of the junction left unmatched. The CDR3 loop is CASSHTGVMNGYTF. CDR3 sequence (DNA): TGTGCCAGCAGCCATACAGGGGTAATGAATGGCTACACCTTC.